This TCR beta chain comes out of a study of beta chain features in type 1 diabetes. Only a few counts were recorded for this clone. What it binds is unknown. Around 110 mL of blood, on average, came from one heparinised draw per donor. Every isolated RNA sample was fully reverse transcribed, so sequencing captured expressed TCRB transcripts. Deep immunoSEQ sequencing covered naive, central memory and regulatory T cell samples. Sequenced by immunoSEQ multiplex PCR; TCRdb stores in-frame clones only, minus some. The table has around 200,000 clones, about 13% seen once; the top ten hold around 0.63%. Notes on the study in general: Shortening that was moderate but significant affected the TCRB CDR3s of Type 1 diabetes patients in all four CD4+ subsets.

Germline values: CDR1 SGHTA, CDR2 FQGTGA. V was pared by 6 bases and J by 7 bases, with 5 bases of the junction left unmatched. This CDR3 spans 14 amino acids. V and J are TRBV7-3 and TRBJ2-1, with TRBD2 matching over 11 bases. Sequencing was performed on central memory CD4+ T cells from blood. The clonotype comes from a woman between 18 and 29 years old in good health. CDR3 nucleotides: TGTGCCAGCAGGCTAGCGGGAGGATTGAATGAGCAGTTCTTC. It codes for CASRLAGGLNEQFF.